This T cell receptor beta chain was captured by sequencing in a study of blood T cells in healthy people across ages. The authors ran a second PCR of about 6 to 11 cycles using a sample-barcoded 5' primer and a J-beta primer mix. TCRdb re-analysed the 5' RACE reads in MiXCR, keeping a single row per CDR3 protein. The top ten hold approximately 10% of the sample, which has some 890,000 distinct CDR3 sequences, roughly 29% seen once. Trimming removed 3 bases at V and 10 bases at J, with 10 bases between. The CDR3 spans 12 residues. The same data also went into a second study, on T cells of mothers and their children.

V gene TRBV12-3 or TRBV12-4 combines with J gene TRBJ2-1; D ambiguous. This receptor was identified in a woman aged 40 to 49 in good health. What was sequenced was blood. DNA for the CDR3: TGTGCCAGCAGTTTGCTTTCCGGGGAGCAGTTCTTC. This translates into CASSLLSGEQFF.